A single sample gave rise to the 24 T cell receptor beta chains below, sequenced in a study of EBV T-cell therapy then PD-1 blockade in nasopharyngeal carcinoma. Sample time point: 266 days after commencement of treatment, after nivolumab therapy. Treatment specified: AdE1-LMPpoly-expanded autologous EBV-specific T-cell therapy followed by anti-PD-1 nivolumab. These receptors' targets are unknown. Method: immunoSEQ multiplex PCR; TCRdb's copy keeps in-frame clones and lacks some. The table lists around 19,000 clones, 84% of them singletons. Source: CD8+ T cells from blood, taken around day 250 from a patient whose treatment included autologous EBV-specific T cells and nivolumab. These receptor sequences come from a man aged 40-50 years with nasopharyngeal carcinoma.

The V and J genes are TRBV28 and TRBJ2-3; a weak D match, TRBD2 (7 bases). Trimming left V 2 bases short and J 2 bases short, with 17 bases between. The CDR3 has 17 amino acids. Germline CDR1 and CDR2: MDHEN and SYDVKM. CDR3 amino acids: CASSLGWGGRLTDTQYF. CDR3 nucleotides: TGTGCCAGCAGTTTAGGCTGGGGGGGCCGTCTCACAGATACGCAGTATTTT. The full variable domain, completed using reference TRBV28 and TRBJ2-3, is DVKVTQSSRYLVKRTGEKVFLECVQDMDHENMFWYRQDPGLGLRLIYFSYDVKMKEKGDIPEGYSVSREKKERFSLILESASTNQTSMYLCASSLGWGGRLTDTQYFGPGTRLTVL.

The chain employs TRBV7-9 and TRBJ1-1, with D unresolved. CDR1 and CDR2 from the germline V gene are SEHNR and FQNEAQ (reference sequence). V was trimmed by 7 bases and J by 6 bases, leaving 12 bases between them. The CDR3 is 12 residues long. The CDR3 DNA is TGTGCCAGCACTCTGACACCGGCTGAAGCTTTCTTT. Encoded protein: CASTLTPAEAFF.

This clone appeared once. The rearrangement links TRBV2 to TRBJ2-7; TRBD1 matches at 7 bases. Trimming took 0 bases from V and 5 from J; bases not matched to a gene: 10. The CDR3 totals 16 residues. The germline CDR1 and CDR2 sequences are SNHLY and FYNNEI. This CDR3 is CASSEAQRTGSHEQYF. CDR3 DNA sequence: TGTGCCAGCAGTGAAGCGCAGCGGACAGGCTCACACGAGCAGTACTTC. The full variable domain, completed using reference TRBV2 and TRBJ2-7, is EPEVTQTPSHQVTQMGQEVILRCVPISNHLYFYWYRQILGQKVEFLVSFYNNEISEKSEIFDDQFSVERPDGSNFTLKIRSTKLEDSAMYFCASSEAQRTGSHEQYFGPGTRLTVT.

This chain connects TRBV2 to TRBJ2-7; 9 bases are a match to TRBD2. Germline CDR1 and CDR2: SNHLY and FYNNEI. The CDR3 contains 19 residues. J was trimmed by 0 bases and V by 8 bases; bases with no gene match: 20. CDR3 bases: TGTGCCAGCGATTCGACAGGGTCCCTGACTAGCGGAACCTCCTACGAGCAGTACTTC. Amino acid sequence: CASDSTGSLTSGTSYEQYF.

The chain links TRBV6-2 or TRBV6-3 to TRBJ1-2; D remains unclear. The CDR3 runs 12 residues. CDR1 is MNHEY, CDR2 SVGEGT, per germline. The V gene lost 4 bases and the J gene lost 14 bases, with 17 bases spanning the gap. This CDR3 reads CASSSSGPVNTF. The CDR3 DNA is TGTGCCAGCAGTTCCTCCGGGCCCGTCAATACCTTC.

This rearrangement joins TRBV27 to TRBJ1-1; TRBD1 is a possible D gene (5 bases). V was clipped by 5 bases and J by 6 bases, with 10 bases between them. Germline values: CDR1 MNHEY, CDR2 SMNVEV (reference sequence). The CDR3 consists of 12 residues. As DNA, the CDR3 is TGTGCCAGCAGTAATCGACAGTCTGAAGCTTTCTTT. Translating gives CASSNRQSEAFF.

The CDR3 reads CASSPGLAGALGYNEQFF. DNA of the CDR3: TGCGCCAGCAGTCCTGGACTAGCGGGGGCCTTGGGGTACAATGAGCAGTTCTTC. V usage is TRBV5-1 and J usage is TRBJ2-1; the match to TRBD2 covers 13 bases. V lost 5 bases, J lost 4 bases, and 12 bases stayed unmatched. The germline V gene encodes CDR1 SGHRS and CDR2 YFSETQ. CDR3 length equals 18 residues.

This clone was counted once. J is TRBJ1-2 and V is TRBV20-1; no reliable D call. Trimming cost V 6 bases and J 11 bases, with 13 bases left between them. CDR1 and CDR2 (germline): DFQATT, SNEGSKA (reference sequence). The CDR3 length is 10 residues. As DNA, the CDR3 is TGCAGTGCCACGGACGGCCCTTACACCTTC. Its translation is CSATDGPYTF.

In DNA, the CDR3 is TGTGCCAGCAGTTTGGACGGAAACACCGGGGAGCTGTTTTTT. This codes for CASSLDGNTGELFF. The rearrangement uses TRBV6-2 or TRBV6-3 and TRBJ2-2; D is unresolved. Deletions cut 4 bases from V and 2 bases from J, with 8 bases between. The CDR3 spans 14 residues. The V gene's germline CDR1 is MNHEY and CDR2 SVGEGT.

This clone came up once. V is TRBV7-2 and J is TRBJ2-5; D is ambiguous. Germline V lookup: CDR1 SGHTA, CDR2 FQGNSA. The V end lost 2 bases, the J end lost 3 bases, and 13 bases lay between the germline ends. This CDR3 region has 15 residues. The CDR3 loop reads CASSLNRQAEETQYF. The CDR3 nucleotides are TGTGCCAGCAGCTTAAATCGTCAGGCCGAAGAGACCCAGTACTTC.

This rearrangement joins TRBV4-3 to TRBJ1-1; possibly TRBD1 for D (5 bases). The CDR3 sequence is 14 residues long. V was clipped by 1 base and J by 4 bases, with 10 bases between them. In germline, CDR1 is LGHNA, CDR2 YSLEER. In nucleotides, the CDR3 is TGCGCCAGCAGCCAAGGGGGCCCCTTCACTGAAGCTTTCTTT. Translation: CASSQGGPFTEAFF.

The rearrangement uses TRBV4-3 and TRBJ1-3; D gene ambiguous. The CDR3 length is 15 residues. V lost 0 bases and J 0 bases, leaving 6 bases between the germline ends. Germline V CDR1 and CDR2: LGHNA, YSLEER. DNA of the CDR3: TGCGCCAGCAGCCAAGACGATAGCTCTGGAAACACCATATATTTT. Protein product: CASSQDDSSGNTIYF.

This clone was found once. The V gene is TRBV5-4, the J gene TRBJ2-3; no clear D. Germline assignment: CDR1 SGHNT and CDR2 YYREEE (reference sequence). Trimming removed 4 bases at V and 4 bases at J, with 19 bases between. CDR3 length: 16 residues. The CDR3 region is CASSQVAINIADTQYF. The CDR3 DNA follows: TGTGCCAGCAGCCAAGTAGCCATAAACATCGCAGATACGCAGTATTTT.

The chain employs TRBV3-1 (or the pseudogene TRBV3-2) and TRBJ2-5; D might be TRBD1 (6 bases). The CDR3 runs 15 residues. CDR1 LGHDT and CDR2 YNNKEL come from the germline V gene (reference sequence). Trimming stripped 1 base from V and 5 bases from J, with 14 bases between. CDR3 in DNA: TGTGCCAGCAGCCAAGGTTTGGGGGCCGGGGAGACCCAGTACTTC. Encoded protein: CASSQGLGAGETQYF.

J is TRBJ2-5 and V is TRBV27; TRBD2 matches 10 bases. The CDR3 runs 15 residues. Germline loops: CDR1 MNHEY, CDR2 SMNVEV (reference sequence). J lost 5 bases, V lost 2 bases, and 5 bases had no gene match. CDR3 loop: CASSLQRGGLETQYF. The CDR3 DNA follows: TGTGCCAGCAGTTTACAGCGGGGGGGCCTTGAGACCCAGTACTTC.

This chain connects TRBV12-2 to TRBJ1-2. TRBV12-2 is classified as a pseudogene. The CDR3 contains 14 residues. CDR3 loop: CASRPGAPRDRYTF. In DNA form, the CDR3 reads TGTGCAAGTCGCCCCGGGGCCCCGAGGGATAGATACACCTTC.

The chain employs TRBV6-2 or TRBV6-3 and TRBJ2-7; D is tentatively TRBD1 or TRBD2 (6 bases each). The germline V and J ends were trimmed by 3 bases and 6 bases, with 12 bases remaining between them. CDR1 and CDR2 from the germline V gene are MNHEY and SVGEGT. CDR3 length: 13 residues. This CDR3 is CASSYRGTFEQYF. In DNA form, the CDR3 reads TGTGCCAGCAGTTATCGGGGGACATTCGAGCAGTACTTC.

The CDR3 reads CASSLTNNYGYTF. The CDR3, as DNA: TGTGCCAGCAGTTTAACAAACAACTATGGCTACACCTTC. The chain uses TRBV28 and TRBJ1-2; unclear D gene. The CDR3 is 13 amino acids. Per the germline V gene, CDR1 is MDHEN and CDR2 is SYDVKM. Trimming took 2 bases from V and 2 from J, leaving 6 bases between them.

The chain employs TRBV6-2 or TRBV6-3 and TRBJ1-1; D is uncertain. This CDR3 has 15 amino acids. V lost 2 bases to trimming and J lost 0 bases, with 10 bases between them. In germline, CDR1 is MNHEY, CDR2 SVGEGT. CDR3 protein: CASSYMAGMNTEAFF. In nucleotides, the CDR3 is TGTGCCAGCAGTTACATGGCAGGAATGAACACTGAAGCTTTCTTT.

The genes are TRBV4-3 and TRBJ1-6; D ambiguous. V shed 1 base and J shed 9 bases, with 7 bases lying between them. Germline loops: CDR1 LGHNA, CDR2 YSLEER. This CDR3 spans 13 amino acids. As DNA, the CDR3 is TGCGCCAGCAGCCAAGGAGCCCTTTCACCCCTCCACTTT. It specifies CASSQGALSPLHF.

This clone was found a few times. V is TRBV6-2 or TRBV6-3 and J is TRBJ2-7, with TRBD1 matching over 11 bases. This CDR3 comprises 14 residues. V shed 2 bases and J 3 bases; nucleotides not matched to a gene: 0. The germline gives CDR1 MNHEY, CDR2 SVGEGT. This chain's CDR3 is CASSYGTGGYEQYF. The CDR3 DNA reads as TGTGCCAGCAGTTACGGGACAGGGGGCTACGAGCAGTACTTC.

J is TRBJ1-1 and V is TRBV3-1 (or the pseudogene TRBV3-2); 11 bases are a match to TRBD1. Germline assignment: CDR1 LGHDT and CDR2 YNNKEL (reference sequence). The CDR3 spans 17 residues. V shed 2 bases and J 5 bases; nucleotides not matched to a gene: 10. In DNA, the CDR3 is TGTGCCAGCAGCCAATTCCGGGACAGGGGGACTAGGACTGAAGCTTTCTTT. Translation: CASSQFRDRGTRTEAFF.

This clone was found a few times. The chain has TRBV4-1 and TRBJ2-7; no firm D call. Looked up from germline, CDR1 is MGHRA and CDR2 is YSYEKL. This CDR3 contains 15 residues. Trimming pared 0 bases from V and 0 bases from J, leaving 9 bases between. This chain's CDR3 is CASSQDHATSYEQYF. The CDR3 bases are TGCGCCAGCAGCCAAGATCACGCGACCTCCTACGAGCAGTACTTC.

The CDR3 DNA follows: TGTGCCAGCAGCCAAGGGTCATGCCGGGGGGGCTACACCTTC. This codes for CASSQGSCRGGYTF. The chain joins TRBV3-1 (or the pseudogene TRBV3-2) to TRBJ1-2; weak D call: TRBD1 (5 bases). V was clipped by 1 base and J by 8 bases, with 14 bases between them. Germline V gene lookup returns CDR1 LGHDT and CDR2 YNNKEL (reference sequence). CDR3 size: 14 residues.